The subject of this entry is one TCR beta chain. The CDR3 loop spans 13 amino acids. Germline CDR1 is SGDLS and CDR2 is YYNGEE. The V and J ends lost 0 bases and 12 bases respectively, with 13 bases between them. The data were obtained in a study of shared T cell receptors in the human thymus. Data came from immunoSEQ multiplex PCR; TCRdb stores just in-frame clones and leaves some out. The sample records hundreds of thousands of clones, roughly 94% being singletons. Sequenced sample: thymocytes. The TCR sequence derives from a human donor. The rearrangement uses TRBV9 and TRBJ2-1; D perhaps matches TRBD2 (5 bases). The CDR3 spells CASSVAGIQGQFF. The CDR3 bases are TGTGCCAGCAGCGTAGCGGGGATACAAGGGCAGTTCTTC.